This T cell receptor beta chain was retrieved from a study of blood T cells in healthy people across ages. Whenever a sample was processed, at least 6.5 million PBMCs were isolated. Then a second PCR, running about 6 to 12 cycles, was carried out with a sample-barcoded 5' primer and a J-beta primer mix. Sequencing of every sample gave 3 million or more CDR3-containing paired-end reads. MiXCR, run by TCRdb on the 5' RACE reads, gives a single entry per CDR3 protein. The table includes hundreds of thousands of distinct CDR3 sequences, approximately 60% detected once. Germline values: CDR1 MDHEN, CDR2 SYDVKM. This CDR3 region has 16 residues.

The source material was blood. The chain links TRBV28 to TRBJ2-5, with TRBD2 matching 10 bases. Near its end, the DNA agrees better with TRBJ2-4, so the J call may be wrong. This TCR was sampled from a man in his forties in good health. DNA for the CDR3: TGTGCCAGCAGTTTGTCACTAGCGGGAAGCAAAAACATTCAGTACTTC. Amino acids: CASSLSLAGSKNIQYF.